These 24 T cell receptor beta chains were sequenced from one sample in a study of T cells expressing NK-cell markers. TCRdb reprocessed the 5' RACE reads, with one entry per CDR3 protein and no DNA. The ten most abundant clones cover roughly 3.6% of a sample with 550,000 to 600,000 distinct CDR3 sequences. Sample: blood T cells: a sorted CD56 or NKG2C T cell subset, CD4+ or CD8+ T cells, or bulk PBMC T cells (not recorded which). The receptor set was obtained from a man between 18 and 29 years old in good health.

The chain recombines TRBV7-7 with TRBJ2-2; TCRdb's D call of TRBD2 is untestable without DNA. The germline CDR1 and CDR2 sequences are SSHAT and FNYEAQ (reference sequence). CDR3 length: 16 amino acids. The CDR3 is CASSLLAGLNTGELFF.

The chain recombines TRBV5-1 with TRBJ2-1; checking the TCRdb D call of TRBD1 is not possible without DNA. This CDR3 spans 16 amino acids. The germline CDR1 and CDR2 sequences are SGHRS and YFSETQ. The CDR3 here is CASSMTRQERNNEQFF.

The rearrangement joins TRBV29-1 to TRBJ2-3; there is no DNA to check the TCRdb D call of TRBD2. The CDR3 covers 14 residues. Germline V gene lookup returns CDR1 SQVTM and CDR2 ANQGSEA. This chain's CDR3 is CSVLAGGDTDTQYF.

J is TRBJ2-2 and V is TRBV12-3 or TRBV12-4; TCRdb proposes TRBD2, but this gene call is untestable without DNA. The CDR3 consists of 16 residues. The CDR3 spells CASSLMTSGSPGELFF.

The CDR3 is CASSLEGTDTHTDTQYF. V and J are TRBV28 and TRBJ2-3; TCRdb designates TRBD1, a call that cannot be tested without DNA. Looked up from germline, CDR1 is MDHEN and CDR2 is SYDVKM. This CDR3 comprises 17 residues.

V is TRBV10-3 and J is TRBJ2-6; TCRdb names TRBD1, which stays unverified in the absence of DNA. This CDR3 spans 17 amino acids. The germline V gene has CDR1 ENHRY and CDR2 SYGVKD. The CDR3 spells CAISESEDRAGANVLTF.

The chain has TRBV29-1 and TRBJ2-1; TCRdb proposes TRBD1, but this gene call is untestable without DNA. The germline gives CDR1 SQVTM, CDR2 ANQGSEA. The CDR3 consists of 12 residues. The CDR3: CSVDDGIDEQFF.

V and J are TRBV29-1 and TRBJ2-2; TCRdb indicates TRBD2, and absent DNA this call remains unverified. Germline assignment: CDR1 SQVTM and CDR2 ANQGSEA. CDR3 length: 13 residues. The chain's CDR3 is CSVETSEAGELFF.

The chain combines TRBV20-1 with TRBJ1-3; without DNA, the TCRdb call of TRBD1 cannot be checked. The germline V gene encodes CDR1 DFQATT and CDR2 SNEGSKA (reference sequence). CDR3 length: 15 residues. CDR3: CSAADRGRTGNTIYF.

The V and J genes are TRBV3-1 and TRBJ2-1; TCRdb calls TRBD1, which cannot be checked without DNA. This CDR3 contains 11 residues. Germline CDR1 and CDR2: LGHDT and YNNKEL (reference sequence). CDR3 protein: CASRYSGEQFF.

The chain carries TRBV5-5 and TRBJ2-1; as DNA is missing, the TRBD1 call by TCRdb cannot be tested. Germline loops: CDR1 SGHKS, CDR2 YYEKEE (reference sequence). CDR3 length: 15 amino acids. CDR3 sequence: CASSLATGGLNEQFF.

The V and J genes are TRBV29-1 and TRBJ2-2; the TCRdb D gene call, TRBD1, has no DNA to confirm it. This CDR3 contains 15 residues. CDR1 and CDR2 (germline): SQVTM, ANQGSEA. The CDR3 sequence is CSVEGQGFPTGELFF.

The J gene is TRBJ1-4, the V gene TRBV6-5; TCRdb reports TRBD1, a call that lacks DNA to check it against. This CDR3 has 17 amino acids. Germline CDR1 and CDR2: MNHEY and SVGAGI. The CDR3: CASSYGVTGESNEKLFF.

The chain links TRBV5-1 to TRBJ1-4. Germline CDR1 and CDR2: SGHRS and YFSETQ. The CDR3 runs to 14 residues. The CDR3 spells CASSAIPTNEKLFF.

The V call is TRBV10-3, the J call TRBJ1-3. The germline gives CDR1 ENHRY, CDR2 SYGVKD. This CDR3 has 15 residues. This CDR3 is CAIGTRTGSGNTIYF.

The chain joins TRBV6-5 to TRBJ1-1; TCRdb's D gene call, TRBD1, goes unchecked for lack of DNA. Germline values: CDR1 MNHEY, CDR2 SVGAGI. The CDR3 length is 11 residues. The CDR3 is CASSTGRLAFF.

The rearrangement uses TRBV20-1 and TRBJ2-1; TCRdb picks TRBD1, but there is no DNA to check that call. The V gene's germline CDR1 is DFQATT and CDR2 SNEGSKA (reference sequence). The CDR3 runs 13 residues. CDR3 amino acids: CSAGQGIGNEQFF.

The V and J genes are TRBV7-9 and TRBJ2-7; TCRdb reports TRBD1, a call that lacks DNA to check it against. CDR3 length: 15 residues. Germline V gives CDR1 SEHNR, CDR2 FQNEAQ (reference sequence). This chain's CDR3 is CASSAGSGMSYEQYF.

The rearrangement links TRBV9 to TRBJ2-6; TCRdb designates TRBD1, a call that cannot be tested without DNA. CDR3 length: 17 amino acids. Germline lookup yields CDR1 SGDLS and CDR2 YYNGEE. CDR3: CASSVTVKISGANVLTF.

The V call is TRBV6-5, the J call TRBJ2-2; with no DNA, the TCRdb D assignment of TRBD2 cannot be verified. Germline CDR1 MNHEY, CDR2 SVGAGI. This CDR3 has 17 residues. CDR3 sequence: CASSPLVAGGNTGELFF.

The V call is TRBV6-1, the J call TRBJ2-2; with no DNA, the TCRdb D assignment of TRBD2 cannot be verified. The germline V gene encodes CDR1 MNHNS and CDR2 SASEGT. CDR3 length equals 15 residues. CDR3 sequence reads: CASRIERGDTGELFF.

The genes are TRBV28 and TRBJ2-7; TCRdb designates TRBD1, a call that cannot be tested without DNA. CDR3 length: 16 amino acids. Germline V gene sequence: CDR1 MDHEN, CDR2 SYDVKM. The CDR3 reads CASTRQGTSTSYEQYF.

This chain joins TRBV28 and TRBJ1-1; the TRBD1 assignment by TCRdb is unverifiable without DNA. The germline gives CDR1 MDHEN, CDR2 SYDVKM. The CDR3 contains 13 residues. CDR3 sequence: CASTGERKTEAFF.

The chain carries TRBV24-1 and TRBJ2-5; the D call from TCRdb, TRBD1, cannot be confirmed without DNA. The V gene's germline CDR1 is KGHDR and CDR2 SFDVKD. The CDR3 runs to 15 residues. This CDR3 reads CATSGGTGERETQYF.